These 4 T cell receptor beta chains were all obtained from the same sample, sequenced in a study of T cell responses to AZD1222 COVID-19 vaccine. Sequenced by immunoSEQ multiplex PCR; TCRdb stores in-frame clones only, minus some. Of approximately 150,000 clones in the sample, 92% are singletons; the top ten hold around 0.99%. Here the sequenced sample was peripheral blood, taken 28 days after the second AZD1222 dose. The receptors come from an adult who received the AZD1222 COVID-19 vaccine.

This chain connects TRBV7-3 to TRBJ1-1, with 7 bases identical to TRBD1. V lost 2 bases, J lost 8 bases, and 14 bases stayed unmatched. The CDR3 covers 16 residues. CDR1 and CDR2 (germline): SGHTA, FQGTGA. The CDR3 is CASSLSRGQEAAEAFF. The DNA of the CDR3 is TGTGCCAGCAGCTTATCCCGCGGACAGGAGGCCGCCGAAGCTTTCTTT.

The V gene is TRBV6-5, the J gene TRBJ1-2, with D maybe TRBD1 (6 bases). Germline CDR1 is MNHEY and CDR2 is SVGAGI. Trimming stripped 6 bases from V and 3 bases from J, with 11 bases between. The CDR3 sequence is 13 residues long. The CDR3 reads CASRADRHYGYTF. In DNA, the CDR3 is TGTGCCAGCAGGGCGGACAGACACTATGGCTACACCTTC.

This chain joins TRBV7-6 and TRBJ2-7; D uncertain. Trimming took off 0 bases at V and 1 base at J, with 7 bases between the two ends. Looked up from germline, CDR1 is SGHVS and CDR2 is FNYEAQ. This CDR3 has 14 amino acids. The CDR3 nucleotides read TGTGCCAGCAGCTTAGCGTCCGGTTCCTACGAGCAGTACTTC. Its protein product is CASSLASGSYEQYF.

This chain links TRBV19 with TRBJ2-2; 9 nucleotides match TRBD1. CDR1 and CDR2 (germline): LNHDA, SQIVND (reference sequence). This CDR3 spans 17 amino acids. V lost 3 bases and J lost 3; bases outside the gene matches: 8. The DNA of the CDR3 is TGTGCCAGTAGTATCAGGACAGGGGTGTATGACACCGGGGAGCTGTTTTTT. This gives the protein CASSIRTGVYDTGELFF.